Listed here are 14 T cell receptor beta chains from one sample, sequenced in a study of blood T cell repertoires in COVID-19. Produced via immunoSEQ multiplex PCR; TCRdb's table is partial and in-frame only. The table shows around 68,000 clones, with about nine tenths occurring only once. Sequencing input: peripheral blood. Receptors were obtained from a man aged 50-59 years with active COVID-19.

The chain links TRBV28 to TRBJ2-1; 8 nucleotides match TRBD1. The CDR3 consists of 15 residues. Germline-derived CDR1 and CDR2 are MDHEN and SYDVKM. The J segment lost 9 bases and the V segment lost 2 bases, leaving 9 bases of the junction unmatched. As DNA, the CDR3 is TGTGCCAGCAGTTTAACGCGGACAGGGTTAGGTGAGCAGTTCTTC. It is translated as CASSLTRTGLGEQFF.

The V call is TRBV7-9, the J call TRBJ2-1; 11 bases are a match to TRBD2. J gave up 9 bases and V 5 bases, and 9 bases lay outside the gene matches. In germline, CDR1 is SEHNR, CDR2 FQNEAQ (reference sequence). There are 15 residues in the CDR3. The CDR3 here is CASSPPLAGAGEQFF. Written as DNA, the CDR3 is TGTGCCAGCAGCCCTCCACTAGCGGGAGCCGGTGAGCAGTTCTTC.

The chain joins TRBV3-1 (or the pseudogene TRBV3-2) to TRBJ2-5; 10 positions agree with TRBD1. The CDR3 sequence is 16 residues long. Unmatched junction bases numbered 8, after V lost 2 bases and J lost 5 bases. The V gene's germline CDR1 is LGHDT and CDR2 YNNKEL (reference sequence). CDR3 nucleotides: TGTGCCAGCAGCCAATCCTTGACAGGGGGCTGGGAGACCCAGTACTTC. Amino acid sequence: CASSQSLTGGWETQYF.

The chain links TRBV4-1 to TRBJ1-2; 8 positions match TRBD1. This CDR3 is built from 15 residues. Germline V gene sequence: CDR1 MGHRA, CDR2 YSYEKL. V trimming: 0 bases; J trimming: 5 bases; junction bases outside the gene matches: 5. In DNA form, the CDR3 reads TGCGCCAGCAGCCAAGATGACAGGGGTCAATATGGCTACACCTTC. Translating it yields CASSQDDRGQYGYTF.

The chain joins TRBV5-1 to TRBJ2-3, with 10 nucleotides matching TRBD2. This CDR3 comprises 16 residues. Looked up from germline, CDR1 is SGHRS and CDR2 is YFSETQ. V gave up 0 bases and J gave up 8 bases; unmatched junction bases: 9. The chain's CDR3 is CASSLAAGGPTGTQYF. The CDR3 DNA reads as TGCGCCAGCAGCTTGGCAGCGGGAGGGCCAACGGGTACGCAGTATTTT.

The chain joins TRBV21-1 to TRBJ2-2; the table's D gene call, TRBD1, was not cross checked with the DNA. TRBV21-1 is shown as a pseudogene. The CDR3 sequence is 19 residues long. CDR3 residues: CASSKAFSRDREGTGELFF. The CDR3 region has the DNA TGTGCCAGCAGCAAAGCTTTCTCCCGGGACAGGGAGGGCACCGGGGAGCTGTTTTTT.

V and J are TRBV7-2 and TRBJ1-5; 7 positions agree with TRBD1. Germline V gene sequence: CDR1 SGHTA, CDR2 FQGNSA. CDR3 length: 16 residues. J lost 2 bases, V lost 4 bases, and 8 bases had no gene match. The CDR3 nucleotides read TGTGCCAGCAGCTCCTCGACAGGGTTGGGCAATCAGCCCCAGCATTTT. This encodes CASSSSTGLGNQPQHF.

The chain uses TRBV30 and TRBJ1-6; D gene uncertain. The CDR3 is 15 amino acids. The V and J ends lost 4 bases and 3 bases respectively, with 13 bases between them. CDR1 and CDR2 from the germline V gene are GTSNPN and SVGIG (reference sequence). The CDR3 here is CAWTGRVFYNSPLHF. CDR3 bases: TGTGCCTGGACCGGGAGGGTTTTCTATAATTCACCCCTCCACTTT.

The rearrangement joins TRBV12-3 or TRBV12-4 to TRBJ2-2; no clear D gene. CDR3 length: 11 residues. V was pared by 4 bases and J by 5 bases, with 2 bases between. The CDR3 DNA sequence: TGTGCCAGCAGTTCAACCGGGGAGCTGTTTTTT. Translated, it gives CASSSTGELFF.

The V call is TRBV5-1, the J call TRBJ2-5; 16 bases are shared with TRBD2. This CDR3 is built from 18 residues. Germline lookup yields CDR1 SGHRS and CDR2 YFSETQ. J gave up 1 base and V 3 bases, and 6 bases lay outside the gene matches. Here the CDR3 reads CASSSGTSGGAGQETQYF. The CDR3 nucleotides are TGCGCCAGCAGCTCCGGGACTAGCGGGGGGGCCGGCCAAGAGACCCAGTACTTC.

The chain recombines TRBV6-1 with TRBJ2-1; D may be TRBD2 (6 bases). The length of the CDR3 is 15 residues. Trimming cost V 2 bases and J 2 bases, with 10 bases left between them. Germline V gene data show CDR1 as MNHNS and CDR2 as SASEGT. The CDR3 DNA follows: TGTGCCAGCAGTGAAAGGGGCGGGACCTACAATGAGCAGTTCTTC. It codes for CASSERGGTYNEQFF.

This clone turned up a few times. The CDR3 here is CASSSSQLAGGGETQYF. CDR3 DNA sequence: TGTGCCAGCAGTTCCTCACAATTAGCGGGGGGAGGGGAGACCCAGTACTTC. The chain combines TRBV28 with TRBJ2-5, with 10 bases fitting TRBD2. Per the germline V gene, CDR1 is MDHEN and CDR2 is SYDVKM. The CDR3 length is 17 residues. V was pared by 4 bases and J by 5 bases, with 13 bases of the junction left unmatched.

V is TRBV7-6 and J is TRBJ2-2; D remains unclear. V was pared by 0 bases and J by 5 bases, with 16 bases between. Per germline, CDR1 SGHVS and CDR2 FNYEAQ. There are 17 residues in the CDR3. The CDR3 loop reads CASSLALTGAPTGELFF. The DNA for the CDR3 is TGTGCCAGCAGCTTAGCGCTCACTGGAGCCCCAACCGGGGAGCTGTTTTTT.

This rearrangement joins TRBV28 to TRBJ2-2; 9 nucleotides agree with TRBD1. The V gene's germline CDR1 is MDHEN and CDR2 SYDVKM. After removal of 6 bases from V and 5 bases from J, the junction contained 16 bases not matched to a gene. The CDR3 sequence is 18 residues long. CDR3 sequence (DNA): TGTGCCAGCAGCCGAATCCCCCGGACAGGGGACCGGACCGGGGAGCTGTTTTTT. Translated: CASSRIPRTGDRTGELFF.